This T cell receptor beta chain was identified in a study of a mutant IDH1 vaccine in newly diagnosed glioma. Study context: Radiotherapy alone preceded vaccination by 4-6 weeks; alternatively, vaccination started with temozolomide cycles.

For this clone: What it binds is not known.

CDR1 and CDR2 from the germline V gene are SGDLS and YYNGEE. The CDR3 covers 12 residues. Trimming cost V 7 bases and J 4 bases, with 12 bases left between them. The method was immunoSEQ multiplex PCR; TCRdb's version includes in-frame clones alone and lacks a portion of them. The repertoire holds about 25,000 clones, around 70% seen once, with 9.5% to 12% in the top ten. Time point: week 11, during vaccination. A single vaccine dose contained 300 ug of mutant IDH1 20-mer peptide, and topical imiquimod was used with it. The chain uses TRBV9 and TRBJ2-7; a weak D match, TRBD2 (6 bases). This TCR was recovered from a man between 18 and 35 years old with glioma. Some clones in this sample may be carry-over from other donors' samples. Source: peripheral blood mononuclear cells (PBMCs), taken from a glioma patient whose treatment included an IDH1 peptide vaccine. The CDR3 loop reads CASSPGGYEQYF. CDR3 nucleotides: TGTGCCAGCTCCCCTGGGGGGTACGAGCAGTACTTC.